Listed below are T cell receptor beta chains from one sample, sequenced in a study of blood T cell repertoires in COVID-19. Sequenced by immunoSEQ multiplex PCR; TCRdb stores in-frame clones only, minus some. The sample gives approximately 53,000 clones, 80% to 90% of which show up once; 2.2% is in the top ten. The sample consisted of peripheral blood. These receptors all come from a human donor in a cohort sampled during active COVID-19. CDR3s include the opening cysteine and the closing phenylalanine or tryptophan. The D gene is left open where the match is weak. The size of a clone is reported for some rows only, either as once, few or many, or as a class for expanded clones.

d_call: .
j_call: TRBJ1-5
clone_size: .
v_call: TRBV28
cdr3_nt: TGTGCCAGCAGTTTTTCAGCAGGGCCCCACAATCAGCCCCAGCATTTT
cdr3_aa: CASSFSAGPHNQPQHF

d_call: .
j_call: TRBJ1-1
clone_size: .
v_call: TRBV19
cdr3_nt: TGTGCCAGTAGTATTTCAGGGGCCCTGAACACTGAAGCTTTCTTT
cdr3_aa: CASSISGALNTEAFF

d_call: TRBD2
j_call: TRBJ2-3
clone_size: .
v_call: TRBV5-6
cdr3_nt: TGTGCCAGCAGCTTCCGACTAGCGGGGACGCAGTATTTT
cdr3_aa: CASSFRLAGTQYF

d_call: TRBD2
j_call: TRBJ2-5
clone_size: .
v_call: TRBV6-2/TRBV6-3
cdr3_nt: TGTGCCAGCAGCCAGCGGGAGATGGAGACCCAGTACTTC
cdr3_aa: CASSQREMETQYF

d_call: .
j_call: TRBJ1-5
clone_size: .
v_call: TRBV24-1
cdr3_nt: TGTGCCACCAGTGATTCACCCGGCAGGGCAGGCGAAGCCCAGCCCCAGCATTTT
cdr3_aa: CATSDSPGRAGEAQPQHF

d_call: TRBD1
j_call: TRBJ1-2
clone_size: .
v_call: TRBV7-2
cdr3_nt: TGTGCCAGCAGCCCACAGGGGGCGGGGGGAGATGGCTACACCTTC
cdr3_aa: CASSPQGAGGDGYTF

d_call: .
j_call: TRBJ1-2
clone_size: .
v_call: TRBV6-5
cdr3_nt: TGTGCCAGCAGGTCCTCGGAGTCTGGGTATGGCTACACCTTC
cdr3_aa: CASRSSESGYGYTF

d_call: TRBD2
j_call: TRBJ2-5
clone_size: .
v_call: TRBV4-3
cdr3_nt: TGCGCCAGCAGCCATGGACTAGCGGGAATCAAAGAGACCCAGTACTTC
cdr3_aa: CASSHGLAGIKETQYF

d_call: .
j_call: TRBJ1-6
clone_size: .
v_call: TRBV28
cdr3_nt: TGTGCCAGCAGTCCCCGGAGGGGATACTCCTATAATTCACCCCTCCACTTT
cdr3_aa: CASSPRRGYSYNSPLHF

d_call: TRBD2
j_call: TRBJ2-1
clone_size: few
v_call: TRBV14
cdr3_nt: TGTGCCAGCAGCCAAGATGGCAGCGGGAGGCAGAATGAGCAGTTCTTC
cdr3_aa: CASSQDGSGRQNEQFF

d_call: TRBD2
j_call: TRBJ2-1
clone_size: .
v_call: TRBV6-5
cdr3_nt: TGTGCCAGCAGTTACCGACTAGCGGGAGGTTACAATGAGCAGTTCTTC
cdr3_aa: CASSYRLAGGYNEQFF

d_call: TRBD1
j_call: TRBJ2-3
clone_size: once
v_call: TRBV27
cdr3_nt: TGTGCCAGCAACAGGGGGGCCAGGAGCACAGATACGCAGTATTTT
cdr3_aa: CASNRGARSTDTQYF

d_call: .
j_call: TRBJ1-2
clone_size: .
v_call: TRBV28
cdr3_nt: TGTGCCAGCAGGGTCCCGGGGGGCGATGGCTACACCTTC
cdr3_aa: CASRVPGGDGYTF

d_call: TRBD1
j_call: TRBJ1-1
clone_size: .
v_call: TRBV6-5
cdr3_nt: TGTGCCAGCAGGCTAAAACAGGGGACGAACACTGAAGCTTTCTTT
cdr3_aa: CASRLKQGTNTEAFF

d_call: .
j_call: TRBJ2-7
clone_size: .
v_call: TRBV28
cdr3_nt: TGTGCCAGCAGTTCCCGGCCCCATACAGGGAAAAACTACGAGCAGTACTTC
cdr3_aa: CASSSRPHTGKNYEQYF

d_call: .
j_call: TRBJ1-5
clone_size: few
v_call: TRBV10-3
cdr3_nt: TGTGCCATCAGTGATCGGGGGGCAGGCCAGCCCCAGCATTTT
cdr3_aa: CAISDRGAGQPQHF

d_call: .
j_call: TRBJ1-2
clone_size: .
v_call: TRBV19
cdr3_nt: TGTGCCAGTACCCCCCGGTGGAGAGACTATGGCTACACCTTC
cdr3_aa: CASTPRWRDYGYTF

d_call: TRBD1
j_call: TRBJ2-1
clone_size: .
v_call: TRBV5-1
cdr3_nt: TGCGCCAGCAGCGGGAACGCAGGGGGCCTAACCTACAATGAGCAGTTCTTC
cdr3_aa: CASSGNAGGLTYNEQFF

d_call: TRBD2
j_call: TRBJ2-1
clone_size: .
v_call: TRBV7-2
cdr3_nt: TGTGCCAGCAGCTTGGAGAGCCTAGCGGGCGGTGGGCAGTTCTTC
cdr3_aa: CASSLESLAGGGQFF

d_call: TRBD1
j_call: TRBJ1-5
clone_size: .
v_call: TRBV7-9
cdr3_nt: TGTGCCAGCAGCCCCGACAGGGGAGTAAGTCAGCCCCAGCATTTT
cdr3_aa: CASSPDRGVSQPQHF

d_call: TRBD2
j_call: TRBJ2-1
clone_size: .
v_call: TRBV9
cdr3_nt: TGTGCCAGCAGCGTAGAAACCGGGACTAGCGGGAGTAGATGGGATGAGCAGTTCTTC
cdr3_aa: CASSVETGTSGSRWDEQFF

d_call: .
j_call: TRBJ1-5
clone_size: .
v_call: TRBV6-5
cdr3_nt: TGTGCCAGCAGTTACGCAGGGTCTGGCAATCAGCCCCAGCATTTT
cdr3_aa: CASSYAGSGNQPQHF

d_call: TRBD2
j_call: TRBJ2-5
clone_size: .
v_call: TRBV7-2
cdr3_nt: TGTGCCAGCAGCTTATCGGGGACTAGCGGGGGAAAGGAGACCCAGTACTTC
cdr3_aa: CASSLSGTSGGKETQYF

d_call: .
j_call: TRBJ2-5
clone_size: .
v_call: TRBV28
cdr3_nt: TGTGCCAGCAGTTCAGGGTTAGAGACCCAGTACTTC
cdr3_aa: CASSSGLETQYF

d_call: TRBD1
j_call: TRBJ1-2
clone_size: .
v_call: TRBV6-5
cdr3_nt: TGTGCCAGCCATGAGACAGGGAACGCTAACTATGGCTACACCTTC
cdr3_aa: CASHETGNANYGYTF

d_call: TRBD1
j_call: TRBJ1-5
clone_size: .
v_call: TRBV5-6
cdr3_nt: TGTGCCAGCAGCTTTGGAGGGACAGACAATCAGCCCCAGCATTTT
cdr3_aa: CASSFGGTDNQPQHF

d_call: .
j_call: TRBJ2-1
clone_size: .
v_call: TRBV6-5
cdr3_nt: TGTGCCAGCAACTGGGCCCGCTCCTACAATGAGCAGTTCTTC
cdr3_aa: CASNWARSYNEQFF

d_call: TRBD1
j_call: TRBJ1-6
clone_size: .
v_call: TRBV5-5
cdr3_nt: TGTGCCAGCAGCATACAGGGGATTAATTCACCCCTCCACTTT
cdr3_aa: CASSIQGINSPLHF

d_call: .
j_call: TRBJ2-3
clone_size: .
v_call: TRBV6-2/TRBV6-3
cdr3_nt: TGTGCCAGCAGTTACAGCGGAGAGACTAGCACAGATACGCAGTATTTT
cdr3_aa: CASSYSGETSTDTQYF

d_call: TRBD2
j_call: TRBJ2-7
clone_size: .
v_call: TRBV7-2
cdr3_nt: TGTGCCAGCAGCTTAAGGACTAGCGGGAGCTACTACGTCGAGCAGTACTTC
cdr3_aa: CASSLRTSGSYYVEQYF

d_call: .
j_call: TRBJ2-3
clone_size: .
v_call: TRBV6-4
cdr3_nt: TGTGCCAGCAGTGTTGAGTCCACAGATACGCAGTATTTT
cdr3_aa: CASSVESTDTQYF

d_call: .
j_call: TRBJ2-1
clone_size: once
v_call: TRBV2
cdr3_nt: TGTGCCAGCAGTTCTTCTCTATCTAGCTCCTACAATGAGCAGTTCTTC
cdr3_aa: CASSSSLSSSYNEQFF

d_call: .
j_call: TRBJ2-5
clone_size: .
v_call: TRBV18
cdr3_nt: TGTGCCAGCTCACCGGGAGTTCAAGAGACCCAGTACTTC
cdr3_aa: CASSPGVQETQYF

d_call: .
j_call: TRBJ2-7
clone_size: once
v_call: TRBV11-3
cdr3_nt: TGTGCCAGCAGCTTAGACAGGGACTACGAGCAGTACTTC
cdr3_aa: CASSLDRDYEQYF

d_call: TRBD1
j_call: TRBJ2-3
clone_size: .
v_call: TRBV28
cdr3_nt: TGTGCCAGTCTCACGAAGACAGGGGGTAGGGATACGCAGTATTTT
cdr3_aa: CASLTKTGGRDTQYF

d_call: .
j_call: TRBJ2-1
clone_size: .
v_call: TRBV4-2
cdr3_nt: TGTGCCAGCAGCCAAGAAGGAGAAGTGAGTTACAATGAGCAGTTCTTC
cdr3_aa: CASSQEGEVSYNEQFF

d_call: .
j_call: TRBJ1-2
clone_size: .
v_call: TRBV14
cdr3_nt: TGTGCCAGCAGCCCGCAGGGGAACTATGGCTACACCTTC
cdr3_aa: CASSPQGNYGYTF

d_call: .
j_call: TRBJ2-3
clone_size: .
v_call: TRBV27
cdr3_nt: TGTGCCAGCATCCCGCGGGGAGACACAGATACGCAGTATTTT
cdr3_aa: CASIPRGDTDTQYF

d_call: TRBD1
j_call: TRBJ2-6
clone_size: .
v_call: TRBV3-1/TRBV3-2
cdr3_nt: TGTGCCAGCAGCCAACTCGGACAGGGCAGAGATTTCTCTGGGGCCAACGTCCTGACTTTC
cdr3_aa: CASSQLGQGRDFSGANVLTF

d_call: .
j_call: TRBJ1-3
clone_size: .
v_call: TRBV5-1
cdr3_nt: TGCGCCAGCAGCTGGTTACAGGGTTTCGCTGGAAACACCATATATTTT
cdr3_aa: CASSWLQGFAGNTIYF

d_call: TRBD2
j_call: TRBJ2-1
clone_size: .
v_call: TRBV7-2
cdr3_nt: TGTGCCAGCAGTCCCACGGGACTAGCGGCGGCAAATGAGCAGTTCTTC
cdr3_aa: CASSPTGLAAANEQFF